This T cell receptor (beta chain) originates from a study of a mutant IDH1 vaccine in newly diagnosed glioma listed by TCRdb under 2021. General notes on the study: Patients received eight vaccinations in weeks 1, 3, 5, 7, 11, 15, 19 and 23, corresponding to visits V03 through V10. Vaccination was initiated 4-6 weeks after radiotherapy alone, or concurrently with temozolomide cycles in the chemotherapy-containing groups. Of the 25 to 40 patients who were treated, about 62% were male and approximately 40% were female, and the mean age was about 37 years. Prior to enrollment, patients had been given standard therapy consisting of radiotherapy alone, temozolomide alone, or radiochemotherapy with temozolomide, with the combination given to most patients. Six visits were used for peripheral blood collection: V03 (baseline), V05, V07, V10, V12 and V13. Longitudinal TCRB deep sequencing was performed for about two dozen treated patients wherever samples were available for exploratory analyses. What the authors observed across the whole study: Pseudoprogression seemed to be unrelated to changes in the top peripheral T cell clonotypes found by TCRB sequencing. Availability determined which PBMC samples were chosen for TCRB deep sequencing. Across multiple MHC alleles, vaccine-induced immune responses were seen in approximately 93% of patients. The authors stated that sample limitations prevented analyses of patient blood samples from being reproduced.

Libraries were built with the immunoSEQ multiplex PCR assay. Following the manufacturer's protocol, the hsTCRB Kit was used to amplify rearranged TCR beta chain sequences. Sequencing of TCRB libraries was carried out on an Illumina MiSeq. Per the source publication's procedure: The kit vendor's proprietary platform handled demultiplexing, trimming and gene mapping. Sourced from immuneACCESS, this table was stored by TCRdb with only in-frame sequences that have V and J called. A share of the clones is absent; for the studies checked, an unresolved V gene accounts for under half, and the remainder has no known explanation. That table is the source of V, J and clone size, and D and trimming were worked out from the DNA. Recorded for this sample are roughly 60,000 clones; around 84% of them occurred a single time. Roughly 4% of the sample lies in the top ten. As regards this clone: Its antigen remains undetermined. No much larger clone is present one base from it, and per-base qualities are unavailable.

The germline V gene provides CDR1 SGHDT and CDR2 YYEEEE. The CDR3 has 16 amino acids, counting the end cysteine and phenylalanine. Of all the DNA, just the CDR3 is kept, 48 bases in frame from base 1. V is clipped by 3 bases and J by 5 bases, and the sequence between their germline boundaries is 20 bases long. The sample's time point, from its label and the paper: week 23, last vaccination. Each vaccine dose, consisting of 300 ug of a 20-mer mutant IDH1 peptide in Montanide, was administered subcutaneously with topical imiquimod. Newly diagnosed WHO grade 3 or 4 IDH1-mutant astrocytomas showing loss of nuclear ATRX were present in the donors. The samples were drawn from NOA16, a multicentre, single-arm, open-label phase I trial in Germany that tested a mutant IDH1 peptide vaccine in humans for the first time. Genomic DNA for TCRB sequencing was isolated from EDTA blood with the DNeasy Blood and Tissue Kit.

The TCR was taken from a young man with glioma. Sequenced material: PBMCs, taken from a glioma patient whose treatment included an IDH1 peptide vaccine. The rearrangement combines TRBV5-6 with TRBJ2-5, with the D gene not clear enough to name. CDR3 reads: CASSSLSFLYRETQYF. The DNA sequence is as follows: TGTGCCAGCAGCTCCCTGTCTTTCCTCTACCGGGAGACCCAGTACTTC.